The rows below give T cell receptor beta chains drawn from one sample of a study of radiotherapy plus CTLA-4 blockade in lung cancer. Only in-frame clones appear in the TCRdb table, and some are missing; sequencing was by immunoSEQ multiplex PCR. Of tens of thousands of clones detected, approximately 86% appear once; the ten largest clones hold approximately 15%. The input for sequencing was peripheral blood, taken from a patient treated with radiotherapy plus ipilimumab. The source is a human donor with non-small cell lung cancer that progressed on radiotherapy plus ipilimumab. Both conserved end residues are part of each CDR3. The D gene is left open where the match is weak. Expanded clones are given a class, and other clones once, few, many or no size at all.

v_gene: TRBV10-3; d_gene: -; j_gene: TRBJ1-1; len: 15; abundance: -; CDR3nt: TGTGCCTCCACCTACACTCTTGGACAGAACACTGAAGCTTTCTTT; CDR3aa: CASTYTLGQNTEAFF
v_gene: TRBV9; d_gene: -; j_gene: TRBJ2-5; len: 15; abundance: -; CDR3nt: TGTGCCAGCAGCCCGCGGGGCCGGGTCGGGGAGACCCAGTACTTC; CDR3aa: CASSPRGRVGETQYF
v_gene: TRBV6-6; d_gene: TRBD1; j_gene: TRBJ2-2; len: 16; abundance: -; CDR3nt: TGTGCCAGCAGAAACGACAGGGATCAGTACACCGGGGAGCTGTTTTTT; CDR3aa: CASRNDRDQYTGELFF
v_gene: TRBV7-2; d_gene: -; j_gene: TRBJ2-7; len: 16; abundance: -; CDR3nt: TGTGCCAGCAGCTTAGAATCAGGAGGAGGGGCCTACGAGCAGTACTTC; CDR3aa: CASSLESGGGAYEQYF
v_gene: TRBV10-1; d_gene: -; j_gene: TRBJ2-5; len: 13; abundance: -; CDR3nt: TGCGCCAGCAGCCAGAGAGGGGAAGAGACCCAGTACTTC; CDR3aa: CASSQRGEETQYF
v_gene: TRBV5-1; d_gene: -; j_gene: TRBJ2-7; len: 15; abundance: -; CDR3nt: TGCGCCAGCAGCTTGGGCGCGATGACCCTCTACGAGCAGTACTTC; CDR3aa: CASSLGAMTLYEQYF
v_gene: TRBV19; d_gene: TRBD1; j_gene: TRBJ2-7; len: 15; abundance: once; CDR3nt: TGTGCCAGTAGTAAGGGACAGTCGAGCTCCTACGAGCAGTACTTC; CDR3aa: CASSKGQSSSYEQYF
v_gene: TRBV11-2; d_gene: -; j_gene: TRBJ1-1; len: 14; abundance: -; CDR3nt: TGTGCCAGCAGCTTAGAGGTGTCTTACACTGAAGCTTTCTTT; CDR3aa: CASSLEVSYTEAFF
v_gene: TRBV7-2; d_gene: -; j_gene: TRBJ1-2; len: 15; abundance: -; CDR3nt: TGTGCCAGCAGCTTAGTGGGCAGGGATGTCGGTGGCTACACCTTC; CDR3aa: CASSLVGRDVGGYTF
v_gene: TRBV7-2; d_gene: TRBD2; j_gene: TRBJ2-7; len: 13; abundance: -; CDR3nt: TGTGCCAGCACCTTGGGGGGGGAGGGCAGAGAGTACTTC; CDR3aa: CASTLGGEGREYF
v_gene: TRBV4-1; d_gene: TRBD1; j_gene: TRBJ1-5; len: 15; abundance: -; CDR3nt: TGCGCCAGCAGCCCAATTTCAGGGGGGGGTCAGCCCCAGCATTTT; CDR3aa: CASSPISGGGQPQHF
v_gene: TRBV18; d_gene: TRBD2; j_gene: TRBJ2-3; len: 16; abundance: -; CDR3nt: TGTGCCAGCTCACCCCGACTAGCGGGAGGGCAAGATACGCAGTATTTT; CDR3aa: CASSPRLAGGQDTQYF
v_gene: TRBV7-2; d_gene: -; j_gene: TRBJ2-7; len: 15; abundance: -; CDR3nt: TGTGCCAGCACCATCGACCGGGGGACGGTCTACGAGCAGTACTTC; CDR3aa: CASTIDRGTVYEQYF
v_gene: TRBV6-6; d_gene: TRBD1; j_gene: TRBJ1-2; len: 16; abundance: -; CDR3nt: TGTGCCAGCAGTTACTCGACCGGACAGGGTTTGTATGGCTACACCTTC; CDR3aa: CASSYSTGQGLYGYTF
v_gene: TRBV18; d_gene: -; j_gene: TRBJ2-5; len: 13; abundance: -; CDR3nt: TGTGCCAGCTCACCAGTCGGGCAAGAGACCCAGTACTTC; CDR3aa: CASSPVGQETQYF
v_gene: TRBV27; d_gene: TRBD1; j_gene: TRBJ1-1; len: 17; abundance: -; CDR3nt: TGTGCCAGCAGTCCCCGAAGTCGACAGGGTCTGAACACTGAAGCTTTCTTT; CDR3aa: CASSPRSRQGLNTEAFF
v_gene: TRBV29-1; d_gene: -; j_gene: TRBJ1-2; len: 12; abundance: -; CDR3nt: TGCAGCGTTGACTCTGGGATGAATGGCTACACCTTC; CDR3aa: CSVDSGMNGYTF
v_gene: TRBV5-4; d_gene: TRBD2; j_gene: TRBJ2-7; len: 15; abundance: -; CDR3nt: TGTGCCAGCAGCTTGGGGCGGGGGGGCCCCTACGAGCAGTACTTC; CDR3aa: CASSLGRGGPYEQYF
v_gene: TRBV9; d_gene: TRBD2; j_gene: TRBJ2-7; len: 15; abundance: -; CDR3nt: TGTGCCAGCAGCGCAACTAGCGGGGCCTCCTACGAGCAGTACTTC; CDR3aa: CASSATSGASYEQYF
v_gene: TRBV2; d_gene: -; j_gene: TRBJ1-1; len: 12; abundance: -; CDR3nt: TGTGCCAGCAACCGGGGAGCGGCTGAAGCTTTCTTT; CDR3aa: CASNRGAAEAFF
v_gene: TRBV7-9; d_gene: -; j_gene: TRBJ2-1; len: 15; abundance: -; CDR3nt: TGTGCCAGCAGCTTAGTACTTGGCTCCTACAATGAGCAGTTCTTC; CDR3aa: CASSLVLGSYNEQFF
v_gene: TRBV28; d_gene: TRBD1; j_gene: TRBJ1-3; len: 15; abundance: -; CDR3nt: TGTGCCAGCAGTAGCGGACAGGGAAATGGAAACACCATATATTTT; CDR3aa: CASSSGQGNGNTIYF
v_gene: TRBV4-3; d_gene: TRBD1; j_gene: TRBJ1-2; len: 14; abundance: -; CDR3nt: TGCGCCAGCAGCCAAGACGGGACAGGCTATGGCTACACCTTC; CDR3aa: CASSQDGTGYGYTF
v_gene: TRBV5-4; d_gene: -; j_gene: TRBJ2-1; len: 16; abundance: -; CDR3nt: TGTGCCAGCAGTGGGGTAGGGTCCCCAACTTACAATGAGCAGTTCTTC; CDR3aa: CASSGVGSPTYNEQFF
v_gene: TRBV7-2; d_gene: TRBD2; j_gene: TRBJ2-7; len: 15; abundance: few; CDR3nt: TGTGCCAGCAGCTCGAAGCGGGGCGGCTCCTACGAGCAGTACTTC; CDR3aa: CASSSKRGGSYEQYF
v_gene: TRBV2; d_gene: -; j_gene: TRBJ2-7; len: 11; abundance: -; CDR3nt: TGTGCCAGCAGCGGTCTGGGTGAGCAGTACTTC; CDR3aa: CASSGLGEQYF
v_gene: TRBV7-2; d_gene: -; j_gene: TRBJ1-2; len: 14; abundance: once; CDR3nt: TGTGCCAGCAGCACCGACAGGAGCACCTATGGCTACACCTTC; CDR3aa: CASSTDRSTYGYTF
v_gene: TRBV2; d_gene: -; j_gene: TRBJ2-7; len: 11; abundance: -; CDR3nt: TGTGCCAGCAGTGGAACATACGAGCAGTACTTC; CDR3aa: CASSGTYEQYF
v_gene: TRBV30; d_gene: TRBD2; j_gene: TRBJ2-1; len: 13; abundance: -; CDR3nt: TGTGCCTGGACTGCGGGGGGGCCGAATGAGCAGTTCTTC; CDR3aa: CAWTAGGPNEQFF
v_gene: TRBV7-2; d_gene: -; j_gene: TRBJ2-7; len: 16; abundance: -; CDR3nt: TGTGCCAGCAGCTTAGCGCTGCGGGGCGCATCCTACGAGCAGTACTTC; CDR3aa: CASSLALRGASYEQYF
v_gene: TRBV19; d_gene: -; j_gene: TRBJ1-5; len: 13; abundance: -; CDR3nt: TGTGCCAGTAGTATACAGGATAGTCAGCCCCAGCATTTT; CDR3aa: CASSIQDSQPQHF
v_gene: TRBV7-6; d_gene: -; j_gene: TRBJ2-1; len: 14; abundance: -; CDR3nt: TGTGCTTCGCGGGGACCAAGCTCCTACAATGAGCAGTTCTTC; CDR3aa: CASRGPSSYNEQFF
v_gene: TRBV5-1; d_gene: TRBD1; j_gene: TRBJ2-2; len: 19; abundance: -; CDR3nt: TGCGCCAGCAGCGCGCCCGGGACAGGGGACGGCTGGAGTCCCGGGGAGCTGTTTTTT; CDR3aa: CASSAPGTGDGWSPGELFF